Given below is one T cell receptor beta chain in context. Its antigen remains unidentified. Per-nucleotide qualities are absent, and no much larger clonotype sits a single base away. The data stem from a study of T-cell reconstitution after alpha-beta-depleted transplantation in children (dated by TCRdb to 2016 to 2017). In terms of the full investigation: Using TCR repertoire profiling, the study quantitatively followed how T-cell immune reconstitution unfolded in children after TCRalphabeta/CD19-depleted allogeneic hematopoietic cell transplantation.

Libraries were constructed by PCR. Sequencer: Illumina HiSeq 2500. To normalize quantification of the TCRbeta repertoire, the TCR libraries were built with molecular barcoding that relied on unique molecular identifiers. The public reads were reanalyzed by TCRdb: fastp trimming at Q25, MiXCR alignment, in-frame beta chains only. Every entry covers one CDR3 protein and lists the most common genes and DNA from its rows. This sample has hundreds of thousands of distinct CDR3 sequences in its table, and around 17% of those were observed once. The ten top clones hold about 1.1% of the sample. The CDR3 holds 17 amino acids from the cysteine to the phenylalanine. Of the read, only the CDR3 DNA is kept; its 51 bases are in frame from base 1. The germline V gene sets CDR1 to SGHTA and CDR2 to FQGNSA. The germline V end is reduced by 2 bases and the J end by 6 bases; junction bases left unmatched: 8.

The sequence was obtained from a human donor who donated a stem cell graft to a child with acute myeloid leukemia. The starting material was PBMCs from the stem cell graft donor, obtained from the stem cell graft. The sequence joins TRBV7-2 to TRBJ2-1, and TRBD2 aligns with 12 junction nucleotides. The sequence in DNA is TGTGCCAGCAGCTTAAAGCTAGCGGGGGGGGGCAGCAATGAGCAGTTCTTC. It translates to CASSLKLAGGGSNEQFF.